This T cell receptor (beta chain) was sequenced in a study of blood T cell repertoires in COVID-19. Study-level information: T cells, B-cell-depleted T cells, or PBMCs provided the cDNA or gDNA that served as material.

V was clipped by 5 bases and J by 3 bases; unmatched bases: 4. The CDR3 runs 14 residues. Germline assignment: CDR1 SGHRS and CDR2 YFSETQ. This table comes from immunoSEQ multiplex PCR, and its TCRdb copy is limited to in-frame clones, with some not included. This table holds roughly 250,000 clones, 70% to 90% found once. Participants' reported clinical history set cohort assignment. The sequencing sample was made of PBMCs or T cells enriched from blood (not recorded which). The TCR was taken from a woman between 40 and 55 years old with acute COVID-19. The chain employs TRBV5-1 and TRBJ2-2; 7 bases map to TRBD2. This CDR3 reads CASSGLVDTGELFF. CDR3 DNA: TGCGCCAGCAGTGGACTAGTTGACACCGGGGAGCTGTTTTTT.